A selection of T cell receptor beta chains follows, all from one sample in a study. TCRdb re-derived calls from the RT-PCR reads in MiXCR, one entry per CDR3 protein. The sample yields about 680,000 distinct CDR3 sequences, over 12% seen once. What was sequenced was memory CD4+ T cells from blood. The receptors were gathered from a female donor in good health, serving as a healthy control. CDR3s include the opening cysteine and the closing phenylalanine or tryptophan. A D gene is named only where the DNA matches it firmly. For some rows the clone size is stated as once, few or many, or as a class when expanded; others skip it.

TRBV20-1	few	TRBJ2-3	TRBD1	CSATLGTGVSTDTQYF	TGCAGTGCTACTCTCGGGACAGGGGTGTCCACAGATACGCAGTATTTT
TRBV20-1	.	TRBJ1-2	TRBD1	CSAIRQGAIGYTF	TGCAGTGCTATTCGACAGGGGGCCATTGGCTACACCTTC
TRBV12-3/TRBV12-4	.	TRBJ1-5	.	CASSQSGMGSKHF	TGTGCCAGCAGTCAAAGTGGTATGGGGAGCAAGCATTTT
TRBV9	few	TRBJ2-5	TRBD2	CASSVRPQREVGETQYF	TGTGCCAGCAGCGTACGCCCACAGCGGGAGGTGGGAGAGACCCAGTACTTC
TRBV4-2	.	TRBJ1-4	TRBD1	CASSQAGTELEKLFF	TGTGCCAGCAGCCAAGCTGGGACAGAGCTGGAAAAACTGTTTTTT
TRBV11-2	.	TRBJ2-5	TRBD2	CASRVSGRRSETQYF	TGTGCCAGCAGGGTTAGCGGGAGGAGGTCGGAGACCCAGTACTTC
TRBV12-3/TRBV12-4	many	TRBJ1-5	.	CASSFPGSGNQPQHF	TGTGCCAGCAGTTTCCCAGGGTCGGGCAATCAGCCCCAGCATTTT
TRBV9	many	TRBJ2-3	.	CASSVDMSTDTQYF	TGTGCCAGCAGCGTAGACATGAGCACAGATACGCAGTATTTT
TRBV20-1	few	TRBJ2-3	TRBD2	CSAPSGRDLSKTQYF	TGCAGTGCTCCCAGCGGGAGGGACCTCAGTAAGACGCAGTATTTT
TRBV30	.	TRBJ1-2	.	CAWTGRFYGYTF	TGTGCCTGGACCGGACGGTTCTATGGCTACACCTTC
TRBV25-1	few	TRBJ2-3	TRBD2	CASSESLAGRDTQYF	TGTGCCAGCAGTGAATCACTAGCGGGACGGGATACGCAGTATTTT
TRBV20-1	many	TRBJ2-3	TRBD2	CSEAGGSDTQYF	TGCAGTGAGGCGGGGGGCAGTGATACGCAGTATTTT
TRBV20-1	few	TRBJ1-5	.	CSASAIRFPGRPQHF	TGCAGTGCTTCCGCAATTCGATTTCCAGGGCGGCCCCAGCATTTT
TRBV20-1	.	TRBJ2-3	TRBD2	CSAPTSGVYSTQYF	TGCAGTGCCCCGACTAGCGGGGTGTATTCTACGCAGTATTTT
TRBV5-1	few	TRBJ2-3	.	CASSLAGRSDSTDTQYF	TGCGCCAGCAGCTTGGCAGGACGGAGCGACTCAACAGATACGCAGTATTTT
TRBV20-1	many	TRBJ1-4	.	CSAGGTFVEKLFF	TGCAGTGCTGGTGGGACATTTGTTGAAAAACTGTTTTTT
TRBV12-3/TRBV12-4	few	TRBJ2-5	.	CASSFLWALVGGQKGGHHGETQYF	TGTGCCAGCAGTTTTCTTTGGGCACTGGTGGGGGGCCAAAAGGGCGGCCACCATGGAGAGACCCAGTACTTC
TRBV7-2	few	TRBJ2-7	.	CASTSLVPYEQYF	TGTGCCAGCACCAGTTTAGTACCCTACGAGCAGTACTTC
TRBV7-3	few	TRBJ2-2	.	CASSRHVAAGELFF	TGTGCCAGCAGTCGCCATGTGGCTGCCGGGGAGCTGTTTTTT
TRBV5-1	few	TRBJ1-4	.	CASSSGLRGEKLFF	TGCGCCAGCAGCTCGGGACTACGAGGTGAAAAACTGTTTTTT
TRBV6-1	many	TRBJ2-5	.	CASRLTETQYF	TGTGCCAGCCGTCTAACGGAGACCCAGTACTTC
TRBV2	few	TRBJ2-7	TRBD1	CASSGQRQGGEQYF	TGTGCCAGCAGTGGGCAACGACAGGGGGGAGAGCAGTACTTC